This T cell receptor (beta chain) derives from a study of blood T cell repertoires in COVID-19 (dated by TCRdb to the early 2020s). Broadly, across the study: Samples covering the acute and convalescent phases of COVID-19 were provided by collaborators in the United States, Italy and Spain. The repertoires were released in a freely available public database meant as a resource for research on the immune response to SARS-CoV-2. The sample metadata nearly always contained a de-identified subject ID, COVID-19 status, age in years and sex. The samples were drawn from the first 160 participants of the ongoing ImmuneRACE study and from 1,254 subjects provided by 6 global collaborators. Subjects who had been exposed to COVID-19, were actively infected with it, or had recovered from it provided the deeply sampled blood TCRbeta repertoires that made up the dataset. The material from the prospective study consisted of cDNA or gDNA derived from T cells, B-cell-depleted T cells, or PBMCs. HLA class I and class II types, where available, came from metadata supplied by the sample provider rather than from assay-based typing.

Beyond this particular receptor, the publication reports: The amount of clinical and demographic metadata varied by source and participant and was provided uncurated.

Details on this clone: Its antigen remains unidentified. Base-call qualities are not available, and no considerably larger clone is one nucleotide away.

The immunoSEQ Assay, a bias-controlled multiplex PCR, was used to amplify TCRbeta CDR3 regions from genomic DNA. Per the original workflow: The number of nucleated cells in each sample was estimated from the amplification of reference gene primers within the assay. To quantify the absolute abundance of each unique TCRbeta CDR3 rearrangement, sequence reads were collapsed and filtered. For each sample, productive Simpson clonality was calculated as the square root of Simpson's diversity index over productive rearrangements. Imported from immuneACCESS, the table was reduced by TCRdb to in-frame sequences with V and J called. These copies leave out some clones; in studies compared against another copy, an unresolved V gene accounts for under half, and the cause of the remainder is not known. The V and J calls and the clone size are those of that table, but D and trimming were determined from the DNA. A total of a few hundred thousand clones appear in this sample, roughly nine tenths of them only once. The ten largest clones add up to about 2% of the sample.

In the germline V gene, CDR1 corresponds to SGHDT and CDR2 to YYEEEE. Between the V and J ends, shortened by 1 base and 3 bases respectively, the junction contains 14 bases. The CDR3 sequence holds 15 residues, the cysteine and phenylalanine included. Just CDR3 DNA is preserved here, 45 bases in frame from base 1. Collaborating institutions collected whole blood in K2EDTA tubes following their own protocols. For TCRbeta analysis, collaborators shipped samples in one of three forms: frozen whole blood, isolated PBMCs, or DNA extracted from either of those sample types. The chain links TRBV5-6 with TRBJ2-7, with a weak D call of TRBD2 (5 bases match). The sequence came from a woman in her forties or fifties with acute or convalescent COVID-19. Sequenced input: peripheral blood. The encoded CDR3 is CASSLYPIGDYEQYF. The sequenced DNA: TGTGCCAGCAGCTTGTACCCTATCGGGGACTACGAGCAGTACTTC.